The present T cell receptor beta chain was sequenced within a study of blood T cell repertoires in COVID-19. Original methodology: How many nucleated cells were present was estimated from reference gene primer amplification. Here immunoSEQ multiplex PCR was the method, and the copy in TCRdb shows in-frame clones only, minus some. V and J calls and clone size come straight from that table; D and trimming were deduced from the DNA. The top ten clones hold about 15% of a sample with approximately 210,000 clones, around four fifths of them seen once. The source is a man aged 35 to 55 who had recovered from COVID-19. Sequenced sample: PBMCs or T cells enriched from blood (not recorded which).

The CDR3 coding sequence is TGTGCCAGCAAATCTTCCGGGGGGGACGGAAATACGCAGTATTTT. Protein product: CASKSSGGDGNTQYF. This chain joins TRBV28 and TRBJ2-3; TRBD2 agrees at 8 bases. The trim removed 7 bases at V and 7 bases at J, leaving 13 bases unmatched. There are 15 residues in the CDR3. CDR1 is MDHEN and CDR2 is SYDVKM in the germline V gene. Full variable domain (remainder filled in from reference TRBV28 and TRBJ2-3): DVKVTQSSRYLVKRTGEKVFLECVQDMDHENMFWYRQDPGLGLRLIYFSYDVKMKEKGDIPEGYSVSREKKERFSLILESASTNQTSMYLCASKSSGGDGNTQYFGPGTRLTVL.